In this sample, the clone carrying this T cell receptor (beta chain) turned up once. The CDR3 is made up of 14 amino acids. The V segment lost 4 bases and the J segment 5 bases; nucleotides outside the gene matches: 2. CDR1 is SGHTA and CDR2 is FQGTGA in the germline V gene. TCRdb's copy holds only in-frame clones and misses some; the assay was immunoSEQ multiplex PCR. Of nearly 200,000 clones in the sample, roughly four fifths are singletons; the top ten hold 6% to 8%. The sample comes from a study of blood T cell repertoires in COVID-19. The source is a human donor with acute or convalescent COVID-19. The donor label of this sample is uncertain. The rearrangement links TRBV7-3 to TRBJ1-6; 7 bases are a match to TRBD1. The specimen sequenced was peripheral blood. Here the CDR3 reads CASSSQGDNSPLHF. CDR3 nucleotide sequence: TGTGCCAGCAGCTCCCAGGGGGATAATTCACCCCTCCACTTT.